Below, 2 T cell receptor beta chains from the same sample are listed, as sequenced in a study of cytomegalovirus exposure and HLA in healthy donors. 13 Jbeta primers and 60 Vbeta primers were used for the PCR. This table comes from immunoSEQ multiplex PCR, and its TCRdb copy is limited to in-frame clones, with some not included. The table lists over 80,000 clones, around 80% of them singletons. Source material: PBMCs. The source is a man aged 40-50 years in good health and CMV-seropositive.

Notes on this clone: Other DNA sequences in the same sample also yield this CDR3. This rearrangement joins TRBV5-1 to TRBJ1-2; 7 bases fit TRBD1. With 4 bases clipped from V and 5 bases from J, the junction kept 5 bases outside the gene matches. Germline lookup yields CDR1 SGHRS and CDR2 YFSETQ. The CDR3 runs 13 residues. This chain's CDR3 is CASSAGTDYGYTF. CDR3 in DNA: TGCGCCAGCAGCGCCGGGACAGATTATGGCTACACCTTC.

The J gene is TRBJ2-7, the V gene TRBV13; TRBD1 matches 8 bases. From germline, CDR1 is PRHDT and CDR2 FYEKMQ (reference sequence). Trimming took 5 bases from V and 3 from J; bases not matched to a gene: 6. CDR3 size: 14 residues. The CDR3 here is CASSPDRGNYEQYF. DNA for the CDR3: TGTGCCAGCAGCCCCGACAGGGGAAACTACGAGCAGTACTTC.